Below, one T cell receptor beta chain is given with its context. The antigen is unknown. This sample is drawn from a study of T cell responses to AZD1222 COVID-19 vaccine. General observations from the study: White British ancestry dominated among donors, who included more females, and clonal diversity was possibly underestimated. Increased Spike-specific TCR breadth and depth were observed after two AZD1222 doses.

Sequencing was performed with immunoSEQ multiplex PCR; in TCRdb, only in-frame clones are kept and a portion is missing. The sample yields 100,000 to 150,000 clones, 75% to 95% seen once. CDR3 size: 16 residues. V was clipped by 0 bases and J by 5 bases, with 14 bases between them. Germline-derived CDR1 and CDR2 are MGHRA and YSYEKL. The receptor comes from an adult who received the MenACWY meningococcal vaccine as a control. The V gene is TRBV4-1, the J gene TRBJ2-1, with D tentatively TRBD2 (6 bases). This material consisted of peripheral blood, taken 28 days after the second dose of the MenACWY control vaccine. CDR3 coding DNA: TGCGCCAGCAGCCAAGAAAGCTCGGGACTGGACAATGAGCAGTTCTTC. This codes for CASSQESSGLDNEQFF.